These 10 T cell receptor beta chains were sequenced from one sample in a study of identical twins (dated by TCRdb to the mid-2010s). Libraries were made using 5' RACE. The instrument was an Illumina HiSeq 2000. TCRdb ran its own pipeline on the public reads, namely fastp trimming at Q25 and MiXCR clone calling, and kept in-frame beta chains. When rows share a CDR3 protein, they turn into one entry using the most common DNA and genes. This sample is represented by about 890,000 distinct CDR3 sequences; around an eighth of them were singletons. Of the sample, around 1.5% falls within the top ten clones. This sample also appeared in a second study, on yellow fever vaccine responses in identical twins.

What was sequenced was PBMCs. The origin of the receptors is a woman aged 18-29 years in good health.

The chain joins TRBV10-3 to TRBJ2-7; 9 bases fit TRBD1. V trimming: 10 bases; J trimming: 4 bases; junction bases outside the gene matches: 5. Germline CDR1 and CDR2: ENHRY and SYGVKD. This CDR3 has 12 residues. This CDR3 reads CATAGQGYEQYV. CDR3 sequence (DNA): TGTGCCACCGCGGGACAGGGTTACGAGCAGTACGTC.

This clonotype occurred a few times. This chain links TRBV20-1 with TRBJ1-6; no firm D call. There are 15 residues in the CDR3. Trimming took 6 bases from V and 4 from J, leaving 16 bases between them. Germline CDR1 is DFQATT and CDR2 is SNEGSKA (reference sequence). DNA for the CDR3: TGCAGTGCCACCATCGGCGGGGAATATAATTCACCCCTCCACTTT. Translating it yields CSATIGGEYNSPLHF.

This clonotype came up a few times. This chain uses TRBV20-1 with TRBJ2-3, with a weak D call TRBD2 (6 bases). The CDR3 sequence is 14 residues long. V was clipped by 1 base and J by 2 bases, with 10 bases between them. Germline V gene data show CDR1 as DFQATT and CDR2 as SNEGSKA (reference sequence). CDR3 in amino acids: CSARGGGYTDTQYF. CDR3 DNA: TGCAGTGCTAGAGGGGGAGGCTACACAGATACGCAGTATTTT.

This clonotype occurred many times. The chain carries TRBV5-1 and TRBJ1-3; 7 nucleotides line up with TRBD1. This CDR3 comprises 14 residues. Germline CDR1 and CDR2: SGHRS and YFSETQ. The V gene end was trimmed by 3 bases and the J gene end by 4 bases; junction bases not matched to a gene: 4. The CDR3 protein is CASSSGQEGNTIYF. The CDR3, as DNA: TGCGCCAGCAGCTCCGGACAGGAGGGAAACACCATATATTTT.

The chain joins TRBV15 to TRBJ2-3, with a tentative D call TRBD1 (5 bases). CDR1 is LNHNV and CDR2 is YYDKDF in the germline V gene (reference sequence). V lost 0 bases and J lost 6, with 13 bases in between. The CDR3 is 15 residues long. The DNA for the CDR3 is TGTGCCACCAGCAGAGATCTTGGGCAGGGCGATACGCAGTATTTT. Its translation: CATSRDLGQGDTQYF.

This clonotype has a handful of counts. The chain recombines TRBV6-1 with TRBJ1-1; 8 bases line up with TRBD1. Losses at the gene ends were 4 bases for V and 0 bases for J; bases not matched to a gene: 4. CDR3 length: 15 residues. CDR1 and CDR2 from the germline V gene are MNHNS and SASEGT. As DNA, the CDR3 is TGTGCCAGCAGTGTTCAGGGGGCGATGAACACTGAAGCTTTCTTT. The encoded protein is CASSVQGAMNTEAFF.

This chain links TRBV24-1 with TRBJ1-1, with D unresolved. V lost 11 bases, J lost 4 bases, and 16 bases lay in between. The CDR3 sequence is 13 residues long. CDR1 is KGHDR and CDR2 is SFDVKD in the germline V gene. CDR3 nucleotides: TGTGCCAGATATCCGATCATTGCCACTGAAGCTTTCTTT. It encodes CARYPIIATEAFF.

This clonotype has ten or more counts. The chain has TRBV10-3 and TRBJ1-1; 10 bases are shared with TRBD1. Germline CDR1 reads ENHRY; CDR2 reads SYGVKD. The CDR3 has 14 residues. Trimming cost V 6 bases and J 0 bases; bases outside gene matches: 1. Here the CDR3 DNA reads TGTGCCATCAGGGGACAGGGGATGAACACTGAAGCTTTCTTT. It yields the protein CAIRGQGMNTEAFF.

The rearrangement uses TRBV20-1 and TRBJ1-1; possibly TRBD1 for D (5 bases). CDR3 length: 15 residues. Germline assignment: CDR1 DFQATT and CDR2 SNEGSKA (reference sequence). Trimming took off 3 bases at V and 4 bases at J, with 18 bases between the two ends. CDR3 DNA: TGCAGTGCTAGCCTTATTCAGGGTGGGGGCACTGAAGCTTTCTTT. Its protein product is CSASLIQGGGTEAFF.

This clonotype has ten or more counts. The chain carries TRBV27 and TRBJ1-2, with D maybe TRBD1 (5 bases). Per germline, CDR1 MNHEY and CDR2 SMNVEV (reference sequence). Trimming left V 0 bases short and J 8 bases short, with 13 bases between. The CDR3 extends over 14 amino acids. CDR3 sequence (DNA): TGTGCCAGCAGTTTATCGGGGGTAATGGGCGGCTACACCTTC. Translating gives CASSLSGVMGGYTF.